Below, one T cell receptor (beta chain) is given with its context. Its target is not known. This entry belongs to a study of OX40 agonist ivuxolimab in advanced cancers. Some clones are missing from TCRdb's copy, which holds only in-frame ones; the method was immunoSEQ multiplex PCR. Of around 58,000 clones in the sample, 87% were seen once. From germline, CDR1 is SNHLY and CDR2 FYNNEI. V was shortened by 7 bases and J by 1 base, with 10 bases between the two germline ends. The CDR3 sequence is 14 residues long. The study, taken as a whole, reports: In CD8+ T cells, expanded clones were on average more numerous than in CD4+.

The clonotype was recovered from an adult with an advanced solid tumor such as melanoma, head and neck, liver or kidney cancer. V and J are TRBV2 and TRBJ2-2, with no clear D. Sequencing used CD4+ or CD8+ T cells sorted from blood, obtained in a trial of the OX40 agonist ivuxolimab. Written as DNA, the CDR3 is TGTGCCAGCAATGGGCAGAGGAACACCGGGGAGCTGTTTTTT. As protein: CASNGQRNTGELFF.